This TCR beta chain came from a study of T cells after yellow fever vaccination. Each CDR3 protein gets one entry after TCRdb re-called the 5' RACE reads with MiXCR. This table holds some 500,000 distinct CDR3 sequences, roughly 13% found once. This clonotype appeared a few times. Its antigen is unknown. Study-wide points: Weaker, the secondary response had a peak occurring faster, on day 5 versus 15. Boosting was followed by the reappearance of most primary-vaccination clones (roughly 95% CD4, 85% to 90% CD8).

V was cut by 1 base and J by 8 bases, with 6 bases left in between. The CDR3 length is 12 residues. CDR1 SNHLY and CDR2 FYNNEI come from the germline V gene. The chain recombines TRBV2 with TRBJ1-5; no firm D call. This specimen consisted of PBMCs, obtained on the day of the yellow fever booster vaccination. The sequence derives from a man under 40 who received the YFV17D yellow fever vaccine. The CDR3 sequence: CASSEGREPQHF. The CDR3 nucleotides read TGTGCCAGCAGTGAAGGAAGGGAGCCCCAGCATTTT. Complete variable domain (other parts from reference TRBV2 and TRBJ1-5): EPEVTQTPSHQVTQMGQEVILRCVPISNHLYFYWYRQILGQKVEFLVSFYNNEISEKSEIFDDQFSVERPDGSNFTLKIRSTKLEDSAMYFCASSEGREPQHFGDGTRLSIL.